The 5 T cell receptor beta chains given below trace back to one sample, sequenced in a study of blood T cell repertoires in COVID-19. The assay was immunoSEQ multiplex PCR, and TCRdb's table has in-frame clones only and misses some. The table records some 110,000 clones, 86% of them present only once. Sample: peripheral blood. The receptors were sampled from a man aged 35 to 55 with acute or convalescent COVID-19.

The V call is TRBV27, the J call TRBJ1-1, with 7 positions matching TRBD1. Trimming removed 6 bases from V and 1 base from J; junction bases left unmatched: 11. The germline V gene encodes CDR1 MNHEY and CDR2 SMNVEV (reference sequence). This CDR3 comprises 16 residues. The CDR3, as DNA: TGTGCCAGCAGGGGACAGAGCCTCTACTGGAACACTGAAGCTTTCTTT. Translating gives CASRGQSLYWNTEAFF.

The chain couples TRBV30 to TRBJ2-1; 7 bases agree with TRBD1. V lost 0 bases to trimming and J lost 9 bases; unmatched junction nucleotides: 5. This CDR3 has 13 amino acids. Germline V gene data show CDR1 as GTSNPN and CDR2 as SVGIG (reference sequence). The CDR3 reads CAWSVTGSSEQFF. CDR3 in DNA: TGTGCCTGGAGTGTGACAGGGTCAAGTGAGCAGTTCTTC.

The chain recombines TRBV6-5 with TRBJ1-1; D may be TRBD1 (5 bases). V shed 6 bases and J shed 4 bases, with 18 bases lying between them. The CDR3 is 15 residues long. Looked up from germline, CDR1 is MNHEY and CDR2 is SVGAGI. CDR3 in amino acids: CASSPREGYSTEAFF. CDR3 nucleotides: TGTGCCAGCAGCCCCCGGGAGGGGTATAGCACTGAAGCTTTCTTT.

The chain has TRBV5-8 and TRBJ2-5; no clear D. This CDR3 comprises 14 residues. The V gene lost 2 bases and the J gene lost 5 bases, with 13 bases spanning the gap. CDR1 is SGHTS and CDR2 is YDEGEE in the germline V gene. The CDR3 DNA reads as TGTGCCAGCAGCTTTCCAGGTTCGTGGGAGACCCAGTACTTC. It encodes CASSFPGSWETQYF.

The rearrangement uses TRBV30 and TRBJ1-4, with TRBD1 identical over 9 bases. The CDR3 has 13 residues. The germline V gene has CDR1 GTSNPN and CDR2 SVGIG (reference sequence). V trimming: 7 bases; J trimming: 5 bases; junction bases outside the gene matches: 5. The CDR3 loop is CASTGGANEKLFF. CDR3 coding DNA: TGTGCCTCTACAGGGGGCGCAAATGAAAAACTGTTTTTT.